This T cell receptor beta chain originates from a study of cytomegalovirus exposure and HLA in healthy donors. Findings and caveats of the study: Earlier analysis yielded a pattern in which most TCR beta V segments were productive about 87% or about 30% of the time. Reportedly, TCR beta sequences accurately predicted HLA-A and HLA-B alleles in most subjects. The availability of immune exposure information extended only to CMV serostatus. Association of 17,000 or so TCR beta sequences with HLA alleles was found at 0.05 false discovery rate in a later analysis.

Germline V lookup: CDR1 MNHEY, CDR2 SMNVEV (reference sequence). Germline trimming cut 4 bases from V and 7 bases from J; bases unmatched to any gene: 5. CDR3 size: 14 residues. Primers: 60 Vbeta forward and 13 Jbeta reverse. Libraries were prepared by immunoSEQ multiplex PCR; TCRdb keeps only in-frame clonotypes and omits some of them. The repertoire holds 150,000 to 200,000 clones, approximately 80% seen once, with approximately 15% in the top ten. Concerning this clone: As yet, its antigen is unknown.

The TCR was taken from a woman between 35 and 50 years old in good health and CMV-seronegative. Sequences were obtained from PBMCs. J is TRBJ2-1 and V is TRBV27; 9 bases line up with TRBD2. This CDR3 is CASSWGGGENEQFF. The CDR3, as DNA: TGTGCCAGCAGTTGGGGCGGGGGGGAGAATGAGCAGTTCTTC.